A selection of T cell receptor beta chains follows, all from one sample in a study of control samples from healthy donors and cancer patients. Repertoires were generated with immunoSEQ multiplex PCR, while TCRdb's copy carries only in-frame clones and drops some. The sample holds 150,000 to 200,000 clones, around 94% seen once. The sample was blood. Source of these receptors: a woman in her late teens or twenties in good health. Both conserved end residues are part of each CDR3. Each record gives: V gene, J gene, CDR3 protein.

TRBV28,TRBJ1-3,CASSLPLLSGNTIYF
TRBV2,TRBJ1-2,CASSPRTGPGVAF
TRBV2,TRBJ1-1,CASSGLDTNTEAFF
TRBV28,TRBJ1-5,CASSYRGNVKPQHF
TRBV11-2,TRBJ2-1,CASSLDRVHEQFF
TRBV3-1/TRBV3-2,TRBJ2-5,CASSQDRVSETQYF
TRBV12-3/TRBV12-4,TRBJ1-2,CASRSGVGYTF
TRBV11-3,TRBJ2-6,CASSGWDSSGANVLTF
TRBV11-3,TRBJ2-1,CASSLVTRIGGGPPDNEQFF
TRBV11-3,TRBJ1-1,CASSVGQLNTEAFF
TRBV2,TRBJ1-1,CASGFGGNTEAFF
TRBV6-1,TRBJ1-5,CASSETQRQGAARPQHF
TRBV11-2,TRBJ2-1,CASSRDRSSYNEQFF
TRBV5-6,TRBJ1-2,CASSSSGEGEHGYTF
TRBV6-5,TRBJ1-5,CASRGGQGLFLHF
TRBV4-1,TRBJ2-2,CASSQLTGATGELFF
TRBV5-1,TRBJ1-1,CASRLLTGRSNTEAFF